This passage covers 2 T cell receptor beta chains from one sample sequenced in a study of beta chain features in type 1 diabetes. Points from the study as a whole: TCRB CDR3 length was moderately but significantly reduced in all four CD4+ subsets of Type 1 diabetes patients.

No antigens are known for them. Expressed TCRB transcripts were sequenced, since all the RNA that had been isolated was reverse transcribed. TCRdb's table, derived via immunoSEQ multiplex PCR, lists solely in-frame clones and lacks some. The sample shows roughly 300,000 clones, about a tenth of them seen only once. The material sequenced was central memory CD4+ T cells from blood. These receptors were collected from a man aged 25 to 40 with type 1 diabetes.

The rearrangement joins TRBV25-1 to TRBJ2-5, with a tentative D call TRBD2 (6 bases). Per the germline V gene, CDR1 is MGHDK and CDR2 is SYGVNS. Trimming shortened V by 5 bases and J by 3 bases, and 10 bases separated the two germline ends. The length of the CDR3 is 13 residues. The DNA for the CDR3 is TGTGCCAGCAGTCCCGGGGGAAAAGAGACCCAGTACTTC. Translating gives CASSPGGKETQYF. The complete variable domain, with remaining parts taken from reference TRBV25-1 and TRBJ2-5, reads EADIYQTPRYLVIGTGKKITLECSQTMGHDKMYWYQQDPGMELHLIHYSYGVNSTEKGDLSSESTVSRIRTEHFPLTLESARPSHTSQYLCASSPGGKETQYFGPGTRLLVL.

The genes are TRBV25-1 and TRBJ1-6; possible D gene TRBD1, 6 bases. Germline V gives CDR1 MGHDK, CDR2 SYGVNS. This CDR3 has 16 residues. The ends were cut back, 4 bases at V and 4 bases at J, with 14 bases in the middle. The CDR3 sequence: CASSATSGQYNSPLHF. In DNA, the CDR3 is TGTGCCAGCAGTGCCACCTCCGGACAGTATAATTCACCCCTCCACTTT.